Sequencing of this T cell receptor beta chain was carried out in a study of control samples from healthy donors and cancer patients. TCRdb's table, derived via immunoSEQ multiplex PCR, lists solely in-frame clones and lacks some. The sample consists of 95,000 to 150,000 clones, less than 90% of them appearing once. Germline CDR1 and CDR2: LNHDA and SQIVND (reference sequence). Trimming removed 5 bases from V and 1 base from J, with 15 bases in between. The CDR3 runs to 16 residues. This clonotype was sampled from a man aged 18-30 years in good health. This rearrangement joins TRBV19 to TRBJ1-5; D uncertain. Input material: blood. This chain's CDR3 is CASSFYPKGSNQPQHF. CDR3 nucleotide sequence: TGTGCCAGTAGTTTTTACCCCAAGGGAAGCAATCAGCCCCAGCATTTT.